These 27 T cell receptor beta chains were sequenced from one sample in a study of T cells in Graves' hyperthyroidism and ophthalmopathy (dated by TCRdb to between 2018 and 2020). Libraries were prepared through multiplex PCR. Data came from an Illumina HiSeq 2000. The TCR beta CDR3 regions were amplified from RNA transcripts. The first round of RT-PCR for the TCR CDR3 was performed with the HTBI primer set and the Qiagen OneStep RT-PCR kit. The raw public data were reprocessed by TCRdb itself: fastp quality trimming at Q25, MiXCR clonotype calling, in-frame beta chains only. Merged by CDR3 protein, the rows form single entries marked with the most common genes and DNA. This sample holds fewer than 750,000 distinct CDR3 sequences; roughly 15% were observed only once. Clones ranked in the top ten supply about 4% of the sample. The sequenced sample was blood. The receptors come from a woman aged 35 to 49 with Graves' ophthalmopathy.

This clonotype was seen repeatedly, ten times or more. This chain links TRBV27 with TRBJ2-2; the D call may be TRBD1 or TRBD2 (5 bases each). The CDR3 loop spans 16 amino acids. CDR1 and CDR2 (germline): MNHEY, SMNVEV (reference sequence). V lost 4 bases to trimming and J lost 0 bases, with 12 bases between them. As DNA, the CDR3 is TGTGCCAGCAGTTCCAGGGCCGGGGCGAACACCGGGGAGCTGTTTTTT. Its protein is CASSSRAGANTGELFF.

J is TRBJ2-7 and V is TRBV30, with D perhaps given as TRBD1 or TRBD2 (5 bases each). Trimming took off 6 bases at V and 7 bases at J, with 13 bases between the two ends. The CDR3 length is 11 residues. CDR1 is GTSNPN, CDR2 SVGIG, per germline (reference sequence). CDR3 protein: CACGTGEEQYF. The CDR3 bases are TGTGCCTGCGGGACCGGCGAGGAGCAGTACTTC.

Concerning this clonotype itself: The junction differs from germline at one of its ends, possibly a read error. V gene TRBV28 combines with J gene TRBJ1-2; perhaps TRBD1 as D (6 bases). Germline V gene lookup returns CDR1 MDHEN and CDR2 SYDVKM. The CDR3 has 15 amino acids. CDR3 sequence (DNA): TGTGCCAGCAGCCTACCTAAGGACAGCGGATTTGGCTACGCCTTC. As protein: CASSLPKDSGFGYAF.

This clonotype was seen many times. The chain employs TRBV28 and TRBJ2-7; D may be TRBD2 (5 bases). The CDR3 is 14 residues long. Germline CDR1 is MDHEN and CDR2 is SYDVKM. Trimming pared 5 bases from V and 0 bases from J, leaving 11 bases between. In DNA, the CDR3 is TGTGCCAGCAGTGAACAACGGGGCTCCTACGAGCAGTACTTC. It translates to CASSEQRGSYEQYF.

This clonotype has at least ten counts. V gene TRBV6-1 combines with J gene TRBJ1-1; D call uncertain. The germline V gene has CDR1 MNHNS and CDR2 SASEGT. The CDR3 runs 12 residues. Trimming took off 11 bases at V and 0 bases at J, with 10 bases between the two ends. The CDR3 coding sequence is TGTGCCGCTCGGGATTTGAACACTGAAGCTTTCTTT. This encodes CAARDLNTEAFF.

This clonotype was seen ten or more times. The chain links TRBV12-3 or TRBV12-4 to TRBJ2-7, with 11 bases that match TRBD1. With 6 bases clipped from V and 5 bases from J, the junction kept 9 bases outside the gene matches. The CDR3 runs to 15 residues. CDR3 sequence reads: CASSDPGQGDNEQYF. The CDR3 region has the DNA TGTGCCAGCAGCGATCCGGGACAGGGGGATAACGAGCAGTACTTC.

This clonotype was counted many times. The chain has TRBV24-1 and TRBJ1-2; the D gene is possibly TRBD1 (5 bases). Germline V gene sequence: CDR1 KGHDR, CDR2 SFDVKD. The CDR3 runs to 14 residues. Trimming removed 4 bases at V and 4 bases at J, with 12 bases between. CDR3 in DNA: TGTGCCACCAGTGAAAGGACACGGAGCTATGGCTACACCTTC. It codes for CATSERTRSYGYTF.

This clonotype was found many times. The chain recombines TRBV2 with TRBJ1-3; D is uncertain. Trimming removed 4 bases at V and 0 bases at J, with 7 bases between. Germline V CDR1 and CDR2: SNHLY, FYNNEI. The CDR3 contains 14 residues. CDR3 DNA sequence: TGTGCCAGCAGTGCAGACATCTCTGGAAACACCATATATTTT. Protein: CASSADISGNTIYF.

This clonotype was recorded many times. The J gene is TRBJ1-2, the V gene TRBV29-1; D uncertain. The germline V gene has CDR1 SQVTM and CDR2 ANQGSEA. The germline V and J ends were trimmed by 6 bases and 1 base, with 15 bases remaining between them. This CDR3 contains 14 residues. The CDR3 loop is CSVQQVQHNYGYTF. In nucleotides, the CDR3 is TGCAGCGTACAGCAAGTACAGCATAACTATGGCTACACCTTC.

This clonotype was seen at least ten times. The CDR3 coding sequence is TGTGCCAGCAGTTTATCCCCGGCTAGCGGGAGGCTGAACAATGAGCAGTTCTTC. It encodes CASSLSPASGRLNNEQFF. V gene TRBV27 combines with J gene TRBJ2-1; 11 bases fit TRBD2. Germline values: CDR1 MNHEY, CDR2 SMNVEV (reference sequence). The CDR3 extends over 18 amino acids. J gave up 5 bases and V 0 bases, and 9 bases lay outside the gene matches.

This clonotype was seen only a few times. The chain links TRBV11-2 to TRBJ1-6; no firm D call. Trimming took off 0 bases at V and 10 bases at J, with 13 bases between the two ends. This CDR3 region has 15 residues. Germline V gene data show CDR1 as SGHAT and CDR2 as FQNNGV. The CDR3 bases are TGTGCCAGCAGCTTAGATGTGAGGGTGGGGTCACCCCTCCACTTT. It is translated as CASSLDVRVGSPLHF.

This clonotype was counted only a few times. The genes are TRBV3-1 and TRBJ2-4; D is possibly TRBD2 (6 bases). The V and J ends lost 1 base and 4 bases respectively, with 11 bases between them. Germline V lookup: CDR1 LGHDT, CDR2 YNNKEL (reference sequence). The CDR3 totals 15 residues. CDR3 residues: CASSQAATRKNIQYF. In DNA form, the CDR3 reads TGTGCCAGCAGCCAAGCTGCGACTAGGAAAAACATTCAGTACTTC.

The chain employs TRBV12-5 and TRBJ1-2; 7 bases agree with TRBD1. CDR3 length equals 16 residues. Germline CDR1 is LGHNT and CDR2 is FRNRAP. Germline trimming cut 5 bases from V and 0 bases from J; bases unmatched to any gene: 9. As DNA, the CDR3 is TGTGCTAGTGGTGTGGGGACAGCGGGCACTAACTATGGCTACACCTTC. This encodes CASGVGTAGTNYGYTF.

This clonotype appeared many times. The chain links TRBV6-1 to TRBJ2-2; D may correspond to TRBD1 or TRBD2 (6 bases each). With 8 bases removed from V and 5 bases from J, the gap between germline ends came to 18 bases. In germline, CDR1 is MNHNS, CDR2 SASEGT. This CDR3 region has 15 residues. Here the CDR3 reads CASVTGGAGTGELFF. The CDR3 region has the DNA TGTGCCAGCGTGACAGGAGGGGCTGGTACCGGGGAGCTGTTTTTT.

This clonotype showed up many times. The chain has TRBV28 and TRBJ2-5, with D perhaps matching TRBD1 or TRBD2 (5 bases each). V lost 3 bases, J lost 7 bases, and 15 bases lay in between. CDR3 length: 14 residues. CDR1 MDHEN and CDR2 SYDVKM come from the germline V gene. This chain's CDR3 is CASSFRDQVWTQYF. CDR3 nucleotide sequence: TGTGCCAGCAGTTTCCGGGACCAAGTATGGACCCAGTACTTC.

This clonotype was picked up many times. A read error may produce the germline difference seen at one junction end. The gene calls are TRBV28 and TRBJ2-7, with 11 bases identical to TRBD1. CDR3 size: 14 residues. The V gene's germline CDR1 is MDHEN and CDR2 SYDVKM. Here the CDR3 DNA reads TGTGCCAGCAGTATATGGACAGGGGGCAGCGAGCAGTACTTC. Translating gives CASSIWTGGSEQYF. Supplemented by reference TRBV28 and TRBJ2-7, the full variable domain reads DVKVTQSSRYLVKRTGEKVFLECVQDMDHENMFWYRQDPGLGLRLIYFSYDVKMKEKGDIPEGYSVSREKKERFSLILESASTNQTSMYLCASSIWTGGSEQYFGPGTRLTVT.

This clonotype was seen ten or more times. The CDR3 region is CSASIPGFNSNQPQHF. CDR3 DNA: TGCAGTGCTAGTATCCCCGGATTTAATAGCAATCAGCCCCAGCATTTT. The genes are TRBV20-1 and TRBJ1-5, with D unresolved. V was trimmed by 3 bases and J by 0 bases, leaving 15 bases between them. This CDR3 region has 16 residues. Per the germline V gene, CDR1 is DFQATT and CDR2 is SNEGSKA (reference sequence).

This clonotype was seen many times. V is TRBV6-2 or TRBV6-3 and J is TRBJ1-1; the D gene is possibly TRBD1 (6 bases). The CDR3 is 16 residues long. From germline, CDR1 is MNHEY and CDR2 SVGEGT. V was clipped by 0 bases and J by 6 bases, with 17 bases between them. CDR3 residues: CASSYSIRVGTSEAFF. CDR3 nucleotides: TGTGCCAGCAGTTACTCTATCCGCGTGGGGACATCTGAAGCTTTCTTT.

This clonotype was seen at least ten times. The chain couples TRBV5-1 to TRBJ2-7; the match to TRBD2 covers 14 bases. J was trimmed by 2 bases and V by 2 bases; bases with no gene match: 12. The CDR3 is 19 amino acids. The germline CDR1 and CDR2 sequences are SGHRS and YFSETQ. The CDR3 region is CASSLHGTSGRAGAYEQYF. DNA for the CDR3: TGCGCCAGCAGCTTACATGGGACTAGCGGGAGAGCGGGCGCCTACGAGCAGTACTTC.

This clonotype appeared many times. This chain uses TRBV20-1 with TRBJ1-2; D remains unclear. The CDR3 sequence is 14 residues long. V was shortened by 1 base and J by 4 bases, with 13 bases between the two germline ends. CDR1 is DFQATT, CDR2 SNEGSKA, per germline (reference sequence). The CDR3 region is CSARGQTNLYGYTF. The CDR3 DNA reads as TGCAGTGCTAGAGGGCAGACGAACCTCTATGGCTACACCTTC.

This clonotype appeared many times. The chain is built from TRBV12-3 or TRBV12-4 and TRBJ2-7; D remains unclear. The length of the CDR3 is 14 residues. Trimming took off 7 bases at V and 0 bases at J, with 13 bases between the two ends. CDR3 sequence: CASTPDGHSYEQYF. The CDR3 DNA sequence: TGTGCCAGCACCCCGGACGGTCACTCCTACGAGCAGTACTTC.

This clonotype was seen at least ten times. This chain joins TRBV6-5 and TRBJ2-7, with 7 bases aligning to TRBD2. Per the germline V gene, CDR1 is MNHEY and CDR2 is SVGAGI. The CDR3 has 16 residues. V shed 0 bases, J shed 4 bases, and the junction held 9 bases outside the gene matches. The CDR3 bases are TGTGCCAGCAGTTACTCGTCCCAGGGAGGGAAGTACGAGCAGTACTTC. This gives the protein CASSYSSQGGKYEQYF.

The genes are TRBV20-1 and TRBJ2-7; 10 positions match TRBD2. This CDR3 region has 15 residues. CDR1 and CDR2 (germline): DFQATT, SNEGSKA (reference sequence). The V segment lost 0 bases and the J segment 3 bases; nucleotides outside the gene matches: 5. The CDR3 bases are TGCAGTGCTAGAGATGTGGCTAGCGGGGGCTACGAGCAGTACTTC. Its translation: CSARDVASGGYEQYF.

There are many counts of this clonotype. V usage is TRBV19 and J usage is TRBJ2-2; 9 bases line up with TRBD1. V was pared by 9 bases and J by 0 bases, with 5 bases of the junction left unmatched. Germline V gives CDR1 LNHDA, CDR2 SQIVND (reference sequence). The CDR3 has 15 residues. As DNA, the CDR3 is TGTGCCAGCAGCAGACAGGGGGCGAACACCGGGGAGCTGTTTTTT. Translated, it gives CASSRQGANTGELFF.

This clonotype was seen a few times. The chain carries TRBV6-4 and TRBJ2-2; D remains ambiguous. Trimming removed 1 base at V and 9 bases at J, with 21 bases between. The length of the CDR3 is 17 residues. CDR1 is MRHNA and CDR2 is SNTAGT in the germline V gene. The CDR3 region has the DNA TGTGCCAGCAGTGACTTCGGCGTAAATAATTTTCTTAGGGAGCTGTTTTTT. Encoded protein: CASSDFGVNNFLRELFF.

This sequence joins TRBV20-1 and TRBJ2-2; D gene uncertain. The V end was cut by 6 bases, the J end by 1 base, with 6 bases between. CDR1 is DFQATT, CDR2 SNEGSKA, per germline (reference sequence). The CDR3 runs to 12 residues. This CDR3 reads CSATQNTGELFF. CDR3 sequence (DNA): TGCAGTGCCACACAGAACACCGGGGAGCTGTTTTTT.

This clonotype was detected ten times or more. This sequence joins TRBV10-3 and TRBJ1-4; D unclear. Looked up from germline, CDR1 is ENHRY and CDR2 is SYGVKD. The CDR3 extends over 14 amino acids. Trimming left V 0 bases short and J 3 bases short, with 5 bases between. The CDR3 nucleotides read TGTGCCATCAGTGAGTCTGACCCTAATGAAAAACTGTTTTTT. Its protein product is CAISESDPNEKLFF.